The source of this TCR beta chain is a study of T-cell memory formation after mild COVID-19. CDR3 length equals 12 residues. V was cut by 3 bases and J by 2 bases, with 2 bases left in between. Germline V CDR1 and CDR2: SGHAT, FQNNGV. This clonotype appeared a few times. One entry per CDR3 protein results from TCRdb running MiXCR on the 5' RACE reads. The sample lists 200,000 to 300,000 distinct CDR3 sequences, 16% occurring once. The gene calls are TRBV11-2 and TRBJ2-1; D is ambiguous. This sequence was found in a man between 18 and 29 years old who had mild COVID-19 (a few samples of this study predate the infection). Cell type and time point are not known. What was sequenced was PBMCs or a T cell subset sorted from them (not recorded which). The CDR3, as DNA: TGTGCCAGCAGCTTTACCTACAATGAGCAGTTCTTC. Translation: CASSFTYNEQFF.